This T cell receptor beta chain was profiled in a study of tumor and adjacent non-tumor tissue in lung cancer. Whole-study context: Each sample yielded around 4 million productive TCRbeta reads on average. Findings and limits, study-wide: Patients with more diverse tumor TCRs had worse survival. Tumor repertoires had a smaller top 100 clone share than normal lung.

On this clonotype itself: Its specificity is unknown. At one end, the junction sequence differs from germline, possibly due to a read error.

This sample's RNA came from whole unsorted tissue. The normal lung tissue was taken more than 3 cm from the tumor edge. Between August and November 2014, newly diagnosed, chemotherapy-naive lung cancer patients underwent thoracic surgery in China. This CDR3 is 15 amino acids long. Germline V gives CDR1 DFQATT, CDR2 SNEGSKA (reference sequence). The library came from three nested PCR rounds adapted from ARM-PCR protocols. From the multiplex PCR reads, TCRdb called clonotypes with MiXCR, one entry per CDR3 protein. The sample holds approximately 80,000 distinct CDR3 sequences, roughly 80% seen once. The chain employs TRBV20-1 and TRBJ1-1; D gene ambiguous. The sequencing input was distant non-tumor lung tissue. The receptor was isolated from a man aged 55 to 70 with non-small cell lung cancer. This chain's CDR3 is CSARDGLARQTGAFF. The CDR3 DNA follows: TGCAGTGCTAGAGATGGATTAGCAAGGCAGACTGGAGCTTTCTTT.